The TCR beta chain described here comes from a study of shared clonotypes between healthy human individuals. Study results and limitations: Compared with clonotypes that all four donors shared, non-shared clonotypes had lower generation probabilities.

Each cell subset's genomic DNA was divided evenly among several immunoSEQ plates. Assay used: immunoSEQ multiplex PCR; TCRdb lists only in-frame clones, some missing. This sample has some 2,500,000 clones, with just under 95% found just once. Everyone who donated was a Caucasian adult who lived in Nashville, Tennessee. As concerns this clone: Its antigen is not identified.

The sample comprised naive CD4+ T cells from PBMCs. Noted subset: CD45RA+ positively selected. This TCR was sampled from a man between 18 and 29 years old in good health. Some clones in this sample may be carry-over from other donors' samples.

The CDR3 nucleotides are TGTGCCAGCAGTGAGACAGGGCCTAGCACAGATACGCAGTATTTT. Its translation is CASSETGPSTDTQYF. The rearrangement uses TRBV6-1 and TRBJ2-3; 7 positions agree with TRBD1. Germline V CDR1 and CDR2: MNHNS, SASEGT. CDR3 length: 15 amino acids. The junction had 3 bases not matched to a gene; V was cut back by 3 bases and J by 0 bases.